One and the same sample provided the 13 T cell receptor beta chains below, sequenced in a study of blood T cell repertoires in COVID-19. The protocol was immunoSEQ multiplex PCR, while the TCRdb copy is restricted to in-frame clones and leaves out a portion. This sample carries about 300,000 clones, approximately 88% of them seen once, and the ten largest clones take more than 1.2%. The source material was peripheral blood. These receptors originate from a human donor with COVID-19, enrolled during active disease. The donor label of this sample is uncertain.

The genes are TRBV29-1 and TRBJ2-7; perhaps TRBD1 as D (5 bases). V lost 6 bases and J 3 bases, leaving 9 bases between the germline ends. The CDR3 totals 11 residues. Germline CDR1 and CDR2: SQVTM and ANQGSEA. The CDR3 sequence: CSVTGHYEQYF. The CDR3, as DNA: TGCAGCGTCACAGGTCACTACGAGCAGTACTTC.

The chain links TRBV19 to TRBJ1-1, with D unresolved. Trimming stripped 7 bases from V and 2 bases from J, with 14 bases between. CDR1 and CDR2 from the germline V gene are LNHDA and SQIVND (reference sequence). The CDR3 runs 14 residues. CDR3 DNA sequence: TGTGCCAGTACCCGAGGGCACCTAAACACTGAAGCTTTCTTT. Translation gives CASTRGHLNTEAFF.

This chain joins TRBV29-1 and TRBJ1-1; D gene ambiguous. The CDR3 spans 16 residues. Trimming removed 4 bases at V and 2 bases at J, with 20 bases between. Germline V gene sequence: CDR1 SQVTM, CDR2 ANQGSEA. CDR3 nucleotide sequence: TGCAGCGTTGTGGGCGGGATGAGGAATTCCAACACTGAAGCTTTCTTT. It codes for CSVVGGMRNSNTEAFF.

The chain has TRBV11-2 and TRBJ2-2; TRBD2 is a possible D gene (5 bases). The germline gives CDR1 SGHAT, CDR2 FQNNGV. V was cut by 6 bases and J by 7 bases, with 9 bases left in between. The CDR3 runs to 12 residues. The CDR3 DNA is TGTGCCAGCAGGGGAGACGACGGGGAGCTGTTTTTT. Its protein is CASRGDDGELFF.

CDR3 sequence: CASLGLLDFPYNEQFF. The CDR3 coding sequence is TGTGCCAGCCTAGGACTGCTAGACTTCCCCTACAATGAGCAGTTCTTC. J is TRBJ2-1 and V is TRBV18; D is perhaps TRBD2 (5 bases). This CDR3 region has 16 residues. The germline V gene has CDR1 KGHSH and CDR2 LQKENI. V lost 8 bases and J lost 2, with 19 bases in between.

This clone was observed once. This chain connects TRBV9 to TRBJ2-1, with D perhaps TRBD2 (6 bases). Germline V gene sequence: CDR1 SGDLS, CDR2 YYNGEE. The V gene lost 0 bases and the J gene lost 8 bases, with 12 bases spanning the gap. This CDR3 spans 14 amino acids. The CDR3 spells CASSVAGAVDEQFF. CDR3 sequence (DNA): TGTGCCAGCAGCGTAGCGGGAGCCGTGGATGAGCAGTTCTTC.

The chain recombines TRBV27 with TRBJ2-2; tentative D call: TRBD1 (5 bases). This CDR3 is built from 17 residues. Germline V gene lookup returns CDR1 MNHEY and CDR2 SMNVEV (reference sequence). Deletions cut 8 bases from V and 3 bases from J, with 22 bases between. CDR3 sequence reads: CASHPSTHRSYTGELFF. The CDR3 region has the DNA TGTGCCAGCCACCCGTCAACCCACAGGAGTTACACCGGGGAGCTGTTTTTT.

The chain combines TRBV7-9 with TRBJ2-1; a weak D match, TRBD2 (6 bases). The CDR3 extends over 11 amino acids. CDR1 is SEHNR, CDR2 FQNEAQ, per germline (reference sequence). Trimming cost V 8 bases and J 9 bases, with 11 bases left between them. The CDR3 spells CASRLGLEQFF. DNA for the CDR3: TGTGCCAGCCGACTAGGCCTTGAGCAGTTCTTC.

This clone was observed a few times. The rearrangement uses TRBV4-2 and TRBJ1-3, with 9 bases identical to TRBD1. There are 17 residues in the CDR3. Germline V gene sequence: CDR1 LGHNA, CDR2 YNFKEQ. V trimming: 0 bases; J trimming: 1 base; junction bases outside the gene matches: 4. The CDR3 DNA reads TGTGCCAGCAGCCAAGATCAGACAGGGGGGTCTGGAAACACCATATATTTT. Its translation: CASSQDQTGGSGNTIYF.

The chain combines TRBV5-1 with TRBJ2-3; TRBD1 matches 7 bases. This CDR3 is built from 15 residues. Germline V lookup: CDR1 SGHRS, CDR2 YFSETQ. Losses at the gene ends were 7 bases for V and 4 bases for J; bases not matched to a gene: 12. The CDR3 loop reads CASYPQQGRSDTQYF. The CDR3 region has the DNA TGCGCCAGCTATCCACAACAGGGGAGATCAGATACGCAGTATTTT.

This clone was picked up one time. Relative to the germline gene, one junction end is altered; a read error may explain this. This sequence joins TRBV7-7 and TRBJ2-1; 14 bases are a match to TRBD2. The length of the CDR3 is 15 residues. CDR1 is SSHAT and CDR2 is FNYEAQ in the germline V gene (reference sequence). The CDR3 loop reads CASSQGLAGVSEQFF. CDR3 sequence (DNA): TGTGCTAGCAGTCAGGGACTAGCGGGAGTAAGTGAGCAGTTCTTC. The full variable domain, its missing parts supplied by reference TRBV7-7 and TRBJ2-1, is GAGVSQSPRYKVTKRGQDVTLRCDPISSHATLYWYQQALGQGPEFLTYFNYEAQPDKSGLPSDRFSAERPEGSISTLTIQRTEQRDSAMYRCASSQGLAGVSEQFFGPGTRLTVL.

The V call is TRBV19, the J call TRBJ2-2; 7 bases fit TRBD2. Germline V gives CDR1 LNHDA, CDR2 SQIVND (reference sequence). The CDR3 covers 14 residues. The V segment lost 5 bases and the J segment 3 bases; nucleotides outside the gene matches: 3. The chain's CDR3 is CASSAGRDTGELFF. In nucleotides, the CDR3 is TGTGCCAGTAGTGCAGGGAGGGACACCGGGGAGCTGTTTTTT.

This clone was recorded only once. This sequence joins TRBV7-9 and TRBJ1-4, with no clear D. CDR1 is SEHNR and CDR2 is FQNEAQ in the germline V gene (reference sequence). V lost 1 base, J lost 10 bases, and 13 bases lay in between. The length of the CDR3 is 14 residues. CDR3 loop: CASSLGFGEAKLFF. In DNA, the CDR3 is TGTGCCAGCAGCTTAGGGTTTGGGGAGGCAAAACTGTTTTTT.